Presented here are 13 T cell receptor beta chains from one specimen sequenced in a study of T-cell memory formation after mild COVID-19. One entry per CDR3 protein results from TCRdb running MiXCR on the 5' RACE reads. The data contain around 320,000 distinct CDR3 sequences, more than 13% of them singletons. Material for sequencing was PBMCs or a T cell subset sorted from them (not recorded which). The receptors originated from a man aged 18 to 35 who had mild COVID-19 (a few samples of this study predate the infection). Cell type and time point are not known.

This clonotype was counted many times. V is TRBV7-2 and J is TRBJ2-4; perhaps TRBD1 as D (7 bases). V lost 5 bases and J 13 bases, leaving 15 bases between the germline ends. The CDR3 length is 12 residues. Germline V gene lookup returns CDR1 SGHTA and CDR2 FQGNSA. CDR3 sequence reads: CASSLGRGQQYF. Written as DNA, the CDR3 is TGTGCCAGCAGCCTTGGGCGGGGACAGCAGTACTTC.

This clonotype turned up a few times. CDR3: CASSQEILQETQYF. The CDR3 region has the DNA TGTGCCAGCAGCCAAGAGATCCTTCAAGAGACCCAGTACTTC. This chain joins TRBV3-1 and TRBJ2-5; D not certain. Germline CDR1 reads LGHDT; CDR2 reads YNNKEL (reference sequence). This CDR3 has 14 amino acids. The V end lost 0 bases, the J end lost 2 bases, and 7 bases lay between the germline ends.

The gene calls are TRBV9 and TRBJ2-4; no clear D gene. Germline V lookup: CDR1 SGDLS, CDR2 YYNGEE. Trimming removed 3 bases at V and 6 bases at J, with 13 bases between. CDR3 size: 14 residues. The CDR3 sequence is CASSGGPERNIQYF. The CDR3 nucleotides are TGTGCCAGCAGCGGCGGACCTGAGAGAAACATTCAGTACTTC.

The gene calls are TRBV15 and TRBJ1-4; D unresolved. Trimming shortened V by 0 bases and J by 10 bases, and 6 bases separated the two germline ends. Germline V gene sequence: CDR1 LNHNV, CDR2 YYDKDF (reference sequence). CDR3 size: 12 residues. The CDR3 is CATSRDRGKLFF. In DNA form, the CDR3 reads TGTGCCACCAGCAGAGATCGGGGAAAACTGTTTTTT.

The chain has TRBV12-3 or TRBV12-4 and TRBJ1-2, with D possibly matching TRBD1 (6 bases). The CDR3 is 13 residues long. Trimming removed 8 bases at V and 4 bases at J, with 14 bases between. The CDR3 is CASGNQGSYGYTF. DNA of the CDR3: TGTGCCAGCGGTAACCAGGGGAGCTATGGCTACACCTTC.

This clonotype was counted a few times. The chain couples TRBV3-1 to TRBJ1-2; perhaps TRBD1 as D (5 bases). CDR1 and CDR2 (germline): LGHDT, YNNKEL (reference sequence). The CDR3 has 14 amino acids. V dropped 4 bases and J dropped 0 bases, with 9 bases sitting between them. The CDR3 region is CASSRDASNYGYTF. CDR3 DNA: TGTGCCAGCAGCCGGGACGCCTCTAACTATGGCTACACCTTC.

About this clonotype: Because it lacks the conserved phenylalanine or tryptophan at the end, this CDR3 is likely a read error. The chain uses TRBV24-1 and TRBJ2-1; the D call may be TRBD1 or TRBD2 (5 bases each). CDR1 and CDR2 (germline): KGHDR, SFDVKD. Deletions cut 3 bases from V and 4 bases from J, with 15 bases between. The CDR3 runs to 16 residues. The CDR3 nucleotides are TGTGCCACCAGTGATAGCCGGGACGGAACATACAATGAGCAGTTCTTA. Its protein is CATSDSRDGTYNEQFL.

The J gene is TRBJ2-1, the V gene TRBV19; D unclear. There are 13 residues in the CDR3. The germline V gene encodes CDR1 LNHDA and CDR2 SQIVND (reference sequence). V lost 1 base and J 7 bases, leaving 8 bases between the germline ends. CDR3 residues: CASSIGPLNEQFF. CDR3 in DNA: TGTGCCAGTAGTATAGGACCGCTTAATGAGCAGTTCTTC.

Notes on this clonotype: With a much larger clone just one base away, this may be a read error. This sequence joins TRBV4-3 and TRBJ2-1, with D tentatively TRBD1 or TRBD2 (5 bases each). CDR1 is LGHNA and CDR2 is YSLEER in the germline V gene. The CDR3 covers 15 residues. V shed 3 bases and J shed 7 bases, with 16 bases lying between them. The CDR3 protein is CASSHDWTPGNEQFF. Written as DNA, the CDR3 is TGCGCCAGCAGCCATGATTGGACACCGGGGAATGAGCAGTTCTTC.

This clonotype was observed a few times. The chain combines TRBV5-1 with TRBJ2-1, with 8 bases aligning to TRBD1. Germline CDR1 is SGHRS and CDR2 is YFSETQ. The CDR3 totals 15 residues. V lost 7 bases to trimming and J lost 1 base; unmatched junction nucleotides: 7. The CDR3 sequence: CASAETGESYNEQFF. CDR3 DNA sequence: TGCGCCAGCGCGGAGACAGGGGAGTCCTACAATGAGCAGTTCTTC.

V usage is TRBV28 and J usage is TRBJ2-7; D gene uncertain. Germline-derived CDR1 and CDR2 are MDHEN and SYDVKM. Between the trimmed V and J ends, which lost 2 bases and 6 bases, there was a span of 14 bases. This CDR3 region has 14 residues. The CDR3 DNA sequence: TGTGCCAGCAGTTTACAAAGGCCGGCCGTCGAGCAGTACGTC. It specifies CASSLQRPAVEQYV.

This clonotype was seen more than once but under ten times. The V call is TRBV10-2, the J call TRBJ1-2; TRBD1 is a possible D gene (6 bases). Germline V gene sequence: CDR1 WSHSY, CDR2 SAAADI. The CDR3 totals 13 residues. Deletions cut 2 bases from V and 6 bases from J, with 10 bases between. This CDR3 reads CASSEDRRDGYTF. CDR3 sequence (DNA): TGCGCCAGCAGTGAGGACAGGAGGGATGGCTACACCTTC.

The rearrangement joins TRBV4-2 to TRBJ1-1, with D perhaps matching TRBD1 (6 bases). CDR1 and CDR2 (germline): LGHNA, YNFKEQ. CDR3 length: 15 amino acids. Trimming took off 4 bases at V and 0 bases at J, with 12 bases between the two ends. CDR3 coding DNA: TGTGCCAGCAGCCGGTGGACAGACATGAACACTGAAGCTTTCTTT. This gives the protein CASSRWTDMNTEAFF.